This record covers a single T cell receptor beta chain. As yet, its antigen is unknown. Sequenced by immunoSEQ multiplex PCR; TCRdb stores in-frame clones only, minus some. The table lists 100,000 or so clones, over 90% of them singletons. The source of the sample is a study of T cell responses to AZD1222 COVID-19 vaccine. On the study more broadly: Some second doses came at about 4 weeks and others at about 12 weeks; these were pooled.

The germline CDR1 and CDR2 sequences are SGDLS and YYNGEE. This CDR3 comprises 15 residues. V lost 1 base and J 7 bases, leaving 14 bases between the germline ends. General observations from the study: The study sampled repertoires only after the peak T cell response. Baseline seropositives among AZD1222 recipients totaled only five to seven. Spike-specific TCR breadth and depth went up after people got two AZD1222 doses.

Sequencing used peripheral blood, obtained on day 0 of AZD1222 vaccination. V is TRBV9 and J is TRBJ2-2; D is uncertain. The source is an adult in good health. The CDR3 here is CASSVFWAPGGELFF. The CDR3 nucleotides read TGTGCCAGCAGCGTATTCTGGGCCCCGGGCGGGGAGCTGTTTTTT.